This T cell receptor beta chain is drawn from a study of CD8+ T cells in alopecia areata. Findings and limits, study-wide: Persistence during tofacitinib was seen for many expanded lesional clones in scalp and blood. TCR sharing was clearer in mice than between patients, perhaps partly owing to patient HLA diversity. Researchers report lesional scalp, most notably alopecia totalis/universalis, outstripped normal scalp in clonality.

Documented treatment: oral pan-JAK inhibitor, 5-10 mg twice daily. Punch biopsies of lesional scalp, plus peripheral blood, were taken from alopecia areata patients. Extraction and reverse transcription of RNA yielded cDNA as the sequencing template. Sequenced by immunoSEQ multiplex PCR; TCRdb stores in-frame clones only, minus some. The data show 130,000 or so clones, with about 85% seen just once and approximately 13% held by the top ten. Turning to this clone: The antigen is not known.

This CDR3 has 16 residues. Trimming took off 2 bases at V and 1 base at J, with 12 bases between the two ends. Per germline, CDR1 MNHNS and CDR2 SASEGT. V is TRBV6-1 and J is TRBJ1-5; tentatively, D is TRBD1 (5 bases). This sample comprised CD8+ T cells sorted from blood, obtained at week 4, from a patient treated with tofacitinib. The TCR comes from a human donor with alopecia areata. The CDR3 DNA is TGTGCCAGCAGTGAAAGGAGGGGAAGGAGCAATCAGCCCCAGCATTTT. Residues: CASSERRGRSNQPQHF.